The 12 T cell receptor beta chains below all came from one sample that was sequenced in a study of patients and donors after allogeneic stem cell transplantation. TCRdb called the RT-PCR reads again in MiXCR, with one record for every CDR3 protein. Among hundreds of thousands of distinct CDR3 sequences listed, 11% to 15% were seen once. The sample consisted of blood, either unsorted or a sorted T cell fraction (not recorded which). The receptor set was obtained from a human donor who was either an allogeneic HSCT recipient or a stem cell or donor lymphocyte infusion donor (not recorded which). It is not recorded whose cells these are; they may come from a transplant donor.

CDR3 in amino acids: CASSGGLAGPYNEQFF. In nucleotides, the CDR3 is TGTGCCAGCAGCGGTGGACTAGCGGGCCCTTACAATGAGCAGTTCTTC. J is TRBJ2-1 and V is TRBV11-3; 11 bases map to TRBD2. Germline V gene sequence: CDR1 SGHNT, CDR2 YENEEA. V shed 5 bases, J shed 4 bases, and the junction held 7 bases outside the gene matches. This CDR3 comprises 16 residues.

Only one count was recorded for this clonotype. A clone one base away is much larger, so this may be a read error. This chain links TRBV27 with TRBJ2-7; 8 bases map to TRBD2. Per the germline V gene, CDR1 is MNHEY and CDR2 is SMNVEV (reference sequence). CDR3 length: 13 amino acids. Written as DNA, the CDR3 is TGTGCCAGCCGTTTAGCGGGAACCTACGAGCAGTACTTC. It yields the protein CASRLAGTYEQYF.

V gene TRBV20-1 combines with J gene TRBJ2-7; TRBD2 might be the D (7 bases). The CDR3 loop spans 15 amino acids. The V end lost 1 base, the J end lost 6 bases, and 19 bases lay between the germline ends. CDR1 and CDR2 (germline): DFQATT, SNEGSKA (reference sequence). CDR3 in amino acids: CSARGGGTIFTEQYF. The CDR3 coding sequence is TGCAGTGCTAGAGGGGGGGGGACAATCTTCACCGAGCAGTACTTC.

Only a few counts were recorded for this clonotype. This chain connects TRBV15 to TRBJ2-5; a weak D match, TRBD1 (6 bases). Trimming cost V 3 bases and J 1 base, with 9 bases left between them. The germline V gene encodes CDR1 LNHNV and CDR2 YYDKDF (reference sequence). The CDR3 contains 14 residues. This CDR3 reads CATSRETGQETQYF. The CDR3 DNA reads TGTGCCACCAGCAGGGAGACAGGCCAAGAGACCCAGTACTTC. The whole variable domain, filled in from reference TRBV15 and TRBJ2-5, reads DAMVIQNPRYQVTQFGKPVTLSCSQTLNHNVMYWYQQKSSQAPKLLFHYYDKDFNNEADTPDNFQSRRPNTSFCFLDIRSPGLGDTAMYLCATSRETGQETQYFGPGTRLLVL.

This clonotype was detected only a few times. The chain links TRBV7-8 to TRBJ1-6; tentatively, D is TRBD1 (5 bases). This CDR3 comprises 17 residues. Per germline, CDR1 SGHVS and CDR2 FQNEAQ. Trimming took 3 bases from V and 0 from J, leaving 12 bases between them. The CDR3 bases are TGTGCCAGCAGCTTGAGAGCAGGGAGCTCCTATAATTCACCCCTCCACTTT. Protein sequence: CASSLRAGSSYNSPLHF.

There are a few counts of this clonotype. This chain joins TRBV5-1 and TRBJ2-3, with TRBD2 identical over 10 bases. Unmatched junction bases numbered 5, after V lost 4 bases and J lost 3 bases. CDR3 length: 15 residues. CDR1 and CDR2 from the germline V gene are SGHRS and YFSETQ. The CDR3, as DNA: TGCGCCAGCAGCCTAGCGGGAGTAGGAACAGATACGCAGTATTTT. Translation: CASSLAGVGTDTQYF.

This clonotype has ten or more counts. The chain has TRBV6-1 and TRBJ2-7; D is perhaps TRBD1 or TRBD2 (5 bases each). In germline, CDR1 is MNHNS, CDR2 SASEGT. The CDR3 has 13 amino acids. V was cut by 6 bases and J by 3 bases, with 12 bases left in between. This chain's CDR3 is CASSGDANYEQYF. Written as DNA, the CDR3 is TGTGCCAGCAGCGGGGACGCAAACTACGAGCAGTACTTC.

This clonotype was observed a handful of times. The chain joins TRBV20-1 to TRBJ2-5, with TRBD2 matching over 13 bases. Germline trimming cut 5 bases from V and 6 bases from J; bases unmatched to any gene: 9. Looked up from germline, CDR1 is DFQATT and CDR2 is SNEGSKA (reference sequence). The CDR3 is 15 residues long. CDR3 region: CSAGTSGRAQKTQYF. CDR3 bases: TGCAGTGCTGGAACTAGCGGGAGGGCTCAAAAGACCCAGTACTTC.

This clonotype occurred a few times. The rearrangement links TRBV5-1 to TRBJ2-3; no clear D gene. Trimming took 1 base from V and 7 from J, leaving 13 bases between them. The CDR3 has 14 amino acids. Looked up from germline, CDR1 is SGHRS and CDR2 is YFSETQ. The CDR3 DNA sequence: TGCGCCAGCAGCTTGCCGAACCCCACGTATACGCAGTATTTT. Amino acid sequence: CASSLPNPTYTQYF.

The rearrangement joins TRBV24-1 to TRBJ2-1; 7 bases map to TRBD2. The CDR3 runs to 15 residues. The V and J ends lost 3 bases and 6 bases, in that order; junction bases with no gene match: 7. Germline V gene lookup returns CDR1 KGHDR and CDR2 SFDVKD. For the CDR3, the DNA is TGTGCCACCAGTGATAGCGGGATGGCCATCAATGAGCAGTTCTTC. Translated: CATSDSGMAINEQFF.

This clonotype was found a few times. The rearrangement joins TRBV12-3 or TRBV12-4 to TRBJ2-1; D tentatively reads TRBD1 or TRBD2 (5 bases each). The CDR3 extends over 15 amino acids. V lost 2 bases to trimming and J lost 6 bases, with 14 bases between them. This CDR3 reads CASSLRRQRGNEQFF. The CDR3 nucleotides read TGTGCCAGCAGTTTAAGACGGCAGAGGGGCAATGAGCAGTTCTTC.

The genes are TRBV4-1 and TRBJ2-1, with 10 bases identical to TRBD2. Germline CDR1 and CDR2: MGHRA and YSYEKL. V dropped 2 bases and J dropped 4; count of bases not matched to a gene: 5. The length of the CDR3 is 16 residues. Written as DNA, the CDR3 is TGCGCCAGCAGCCAAATTGGGACTAGCGTATACAATGAGCAGTTCTTC. This gives the protein CASSQIGTSVYNEQFF.